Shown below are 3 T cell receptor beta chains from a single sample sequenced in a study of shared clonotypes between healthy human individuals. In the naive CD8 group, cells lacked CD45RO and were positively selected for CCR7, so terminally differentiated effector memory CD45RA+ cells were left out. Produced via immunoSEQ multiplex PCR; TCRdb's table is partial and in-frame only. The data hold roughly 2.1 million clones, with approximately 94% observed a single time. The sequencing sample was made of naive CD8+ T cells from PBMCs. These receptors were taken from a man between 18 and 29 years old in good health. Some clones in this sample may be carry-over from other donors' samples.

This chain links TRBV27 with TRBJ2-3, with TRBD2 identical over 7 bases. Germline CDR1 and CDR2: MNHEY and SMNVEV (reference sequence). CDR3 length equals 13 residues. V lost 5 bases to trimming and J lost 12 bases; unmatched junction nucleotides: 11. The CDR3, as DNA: TGTGCCAGCAGTCCATCCGGCCTAGCGGACCAGTATTTT. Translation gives CASSPSGLADQYF.

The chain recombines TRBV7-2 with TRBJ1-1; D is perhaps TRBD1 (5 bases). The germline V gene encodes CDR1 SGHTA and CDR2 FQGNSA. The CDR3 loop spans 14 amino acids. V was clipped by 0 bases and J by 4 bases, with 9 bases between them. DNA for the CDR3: TGTGCCAGCAGCTTAGCGCAGGGTATCACTGAAGCTTTCTTT. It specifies CASSLAQGITEAFF.

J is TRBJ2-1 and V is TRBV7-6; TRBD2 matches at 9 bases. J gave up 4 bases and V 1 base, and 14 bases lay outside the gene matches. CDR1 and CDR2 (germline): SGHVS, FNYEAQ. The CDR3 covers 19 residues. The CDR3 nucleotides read TGTGCCAGCAGCTTAGTTCCTAGCGGGACATGGACGCTATACAATGAGCAGTTCTTC. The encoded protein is CASSLVPSGTWTLYNEQFF.